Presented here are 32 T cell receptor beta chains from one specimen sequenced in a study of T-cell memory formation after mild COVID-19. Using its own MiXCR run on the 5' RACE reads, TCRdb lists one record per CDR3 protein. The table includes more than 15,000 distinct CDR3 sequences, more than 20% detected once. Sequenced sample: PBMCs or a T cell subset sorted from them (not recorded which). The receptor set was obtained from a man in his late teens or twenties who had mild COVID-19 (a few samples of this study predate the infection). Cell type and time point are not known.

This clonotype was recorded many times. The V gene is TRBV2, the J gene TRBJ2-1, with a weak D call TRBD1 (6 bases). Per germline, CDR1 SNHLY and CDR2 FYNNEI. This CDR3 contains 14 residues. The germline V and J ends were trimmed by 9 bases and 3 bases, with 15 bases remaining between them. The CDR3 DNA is TGTGCCAGTTTACAGGGTCTCCTCTACAATGAGCAGTTCTTC. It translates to CASLQGLLYNEQFF.

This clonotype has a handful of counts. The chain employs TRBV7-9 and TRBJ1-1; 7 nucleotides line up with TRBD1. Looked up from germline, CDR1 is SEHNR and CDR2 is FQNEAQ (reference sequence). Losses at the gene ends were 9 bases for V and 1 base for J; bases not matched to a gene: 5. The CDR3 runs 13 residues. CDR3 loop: CASDRDGNTEAFF. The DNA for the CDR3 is TGTGCCAGTGACAGGGATGGGAACACTGAAGCTTTCTTT.

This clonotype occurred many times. The CDR3 region is CASSLVPSGGLTDTQYF. The CDR3, as DNA: TGCGCCAGCAGCTTGGTTCCTAGCGGGGGGCTCACAGATACGCAGTATTTT. The chain has TRBV5-1 and TRBJ2-3, with TRBD2 matching 11 bases. Germline V gives CDR1 SGHRS, CDR2 YFSETQ. This CDR3 region has 17 residues. The junction had 5 bases not matched to a gene; V was cut back by 0 bases and J by 2 bases. The whole variable domain, filled in from reference TRBV5-1 and TRBJ2-3, reads KAGVTQTPRYLIKTRGQQVTLSCSPISGHRSVSWYQQTPGQGLQFLFEYFSETQRNKGNFPGRFSGRQFSNSRSEMNVSTLELGDSALYLCASSLVPSGGLTDTQYFGPGTRLTVL.

The CDR3 DNA reads as TGTGCCAGCAGTGTGGCAGATACGCAGTATTTT. This sequence encodes CASSVADTQYF. The V and J genes are TRBV2 and TRBJ2-3; D uncertain. The CDR3 has 11 residues. Trimming took 4 bases from V and 4 from J, leaving 3 bases between them. Germline V gene sequence: CDR1 SNHLY, CDR2 FYNNEI.

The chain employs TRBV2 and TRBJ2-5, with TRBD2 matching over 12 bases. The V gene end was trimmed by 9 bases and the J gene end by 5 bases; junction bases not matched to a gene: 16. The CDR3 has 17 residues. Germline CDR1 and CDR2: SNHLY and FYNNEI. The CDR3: CARGLAGLLRERETQYF. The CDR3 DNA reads TGTGCCAGGGGACTAGCGGGCCTCCTTCGGGAGAGGGAGACCCAGTACTTC.

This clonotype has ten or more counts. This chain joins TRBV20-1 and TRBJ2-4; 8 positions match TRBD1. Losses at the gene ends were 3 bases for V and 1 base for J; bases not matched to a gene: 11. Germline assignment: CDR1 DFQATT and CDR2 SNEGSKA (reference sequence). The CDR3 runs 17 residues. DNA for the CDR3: TGCAGTGCTAGGCAGGGGGCCGTCGTTTCGGCCAAAAACATTCAGTACTTC. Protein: CSARQGAVVSAKNIQYF.

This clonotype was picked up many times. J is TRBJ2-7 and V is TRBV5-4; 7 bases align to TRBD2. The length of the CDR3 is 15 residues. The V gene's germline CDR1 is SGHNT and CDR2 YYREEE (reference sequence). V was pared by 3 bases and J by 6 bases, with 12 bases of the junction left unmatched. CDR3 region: CASSSSRSGGAEQYV. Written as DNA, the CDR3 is TGTGCCAGCAGCTCCTCTAGGTCGGGGGGAGCCGAGCAGTACGTC.

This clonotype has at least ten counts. The CDR3 reads CASSPGTTIYTFSGNTIYF. CDR3 nucleotide sequence: TGCGCCAGCAGCCCCGGGACAACAATCTATACCTTCTCTGGAAACACCATATATTTT. The chain couples TRBV4-3 to TRBJ1-3, with D perhaps TRBD1 (6 bases). Germline-derived CDR1 and CDR2 are LGHNA and YSLEER. V was shortened by 4 bases and J by 0 bases, with 22 bases between the two germline ends. CDR3 length equals 19 residues.

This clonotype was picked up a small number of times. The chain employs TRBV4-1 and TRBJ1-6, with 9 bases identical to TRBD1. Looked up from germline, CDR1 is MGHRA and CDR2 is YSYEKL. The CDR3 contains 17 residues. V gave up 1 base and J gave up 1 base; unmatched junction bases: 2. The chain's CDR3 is CASSQAGTGSYNSPLHF. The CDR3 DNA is TGCGCCAGCAGCCAAGCCGGGACAGGGTCCTATAATTCACCCCTCCACTTT.

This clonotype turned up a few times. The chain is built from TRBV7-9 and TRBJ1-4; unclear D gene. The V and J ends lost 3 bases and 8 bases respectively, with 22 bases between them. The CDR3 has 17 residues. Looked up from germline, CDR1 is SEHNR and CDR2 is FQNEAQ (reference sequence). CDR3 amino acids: CASSFPIELQNREKLFF. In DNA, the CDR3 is TGTGCCAGCAGCTTCCCCATTGAATTACAAAATAGGGAAAAACTGTTTTTT.

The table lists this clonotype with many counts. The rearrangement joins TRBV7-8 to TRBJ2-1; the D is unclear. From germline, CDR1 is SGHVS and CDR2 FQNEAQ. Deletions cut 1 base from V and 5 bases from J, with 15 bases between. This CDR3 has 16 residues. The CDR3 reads CASSLGNWRSDNEQFF. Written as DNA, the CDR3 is TGTGCCAGCAGCTTAGGAAATTGGCGGAGTGACAATGAGCAGTTCTTC.

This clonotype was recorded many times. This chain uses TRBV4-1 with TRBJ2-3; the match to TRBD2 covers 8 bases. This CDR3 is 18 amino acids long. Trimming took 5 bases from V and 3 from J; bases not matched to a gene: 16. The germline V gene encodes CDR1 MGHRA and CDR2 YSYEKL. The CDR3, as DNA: TGCGCCAGCAGCGACGACTCCATCGGACTAGCTGGGACAGATACGCAGTATTTT. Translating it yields CASSDDSIGLAGTDTQYF.

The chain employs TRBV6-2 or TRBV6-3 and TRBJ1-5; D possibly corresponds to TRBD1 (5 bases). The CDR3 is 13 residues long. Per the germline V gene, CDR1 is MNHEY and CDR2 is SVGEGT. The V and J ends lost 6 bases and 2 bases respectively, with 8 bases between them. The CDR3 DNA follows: TGTGCCAGCAGGACGGGGGGCAATCAGCCCCAGCATTTT. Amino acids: CASRTGGNQPQHF.

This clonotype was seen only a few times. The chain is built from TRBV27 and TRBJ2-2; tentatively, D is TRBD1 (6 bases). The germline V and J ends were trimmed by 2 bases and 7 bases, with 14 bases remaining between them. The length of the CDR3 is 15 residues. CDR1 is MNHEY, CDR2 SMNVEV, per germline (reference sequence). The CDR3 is CASSLNREPYGELFF. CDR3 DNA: TGTGCCAGCAGTTTAAACAGGGAACCTTACGGGGAGCTGTTTTTT.

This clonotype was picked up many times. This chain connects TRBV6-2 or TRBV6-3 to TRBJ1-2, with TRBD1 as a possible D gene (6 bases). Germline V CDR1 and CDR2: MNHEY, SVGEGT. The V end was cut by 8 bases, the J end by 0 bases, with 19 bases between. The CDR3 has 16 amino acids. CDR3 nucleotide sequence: TGTGCCAGCCTTAAGGACAGAGACCTAGCTAACTATGGCTACACCTTC. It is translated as CASLKDRDLANYGYTF.

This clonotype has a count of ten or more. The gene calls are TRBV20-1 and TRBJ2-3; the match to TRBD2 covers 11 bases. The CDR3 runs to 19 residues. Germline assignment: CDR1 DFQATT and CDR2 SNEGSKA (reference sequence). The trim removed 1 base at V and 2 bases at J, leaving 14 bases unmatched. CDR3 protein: CSARVVSGGAFIPTDTQYF. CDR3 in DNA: TGCAGTGCTAGAGTCGTTAGCGGGGGGGCCTTTATTCCCACAGATACGCAGTATTTT.

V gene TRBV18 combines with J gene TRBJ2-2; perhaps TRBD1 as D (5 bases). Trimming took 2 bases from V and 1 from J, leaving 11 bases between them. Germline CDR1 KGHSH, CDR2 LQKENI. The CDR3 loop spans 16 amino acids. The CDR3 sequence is CASSPLRTKNTGELFF. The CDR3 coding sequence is TGTGCCAGCTCACCATTAAGGACAAAGAACACCGGGGAGCTGTTTTTT.

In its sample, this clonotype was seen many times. DNA for the CDR3: TGTGCCAGCAGTTCCCTAGCGGGGTTTTACAATGAGCAGTTCTTC. Protein: CASSSLAGFYNEQFF. The J gene is TRBJ2-1, the V gene TRBV27; 9 bases agree with TRBD2. The germline CDR1 and CDR2 sequences are MNHEY and SMNVEV (reference sequence). V lost 4 bases to trimming and J lost 4 bases; unmatched junction nucleotides: 5. The CDR3 extends over 15 amino acids.

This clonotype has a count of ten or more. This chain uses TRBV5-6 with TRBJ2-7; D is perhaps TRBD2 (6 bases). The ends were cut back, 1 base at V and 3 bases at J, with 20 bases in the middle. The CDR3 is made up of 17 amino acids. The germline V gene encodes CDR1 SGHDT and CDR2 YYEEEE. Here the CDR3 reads CASSLQRHRGLNYEQYF. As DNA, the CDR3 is TGTGCCAGCAGCTTGCAACGACATCGGGGACTGAACTACGAGCAGTACTTC.

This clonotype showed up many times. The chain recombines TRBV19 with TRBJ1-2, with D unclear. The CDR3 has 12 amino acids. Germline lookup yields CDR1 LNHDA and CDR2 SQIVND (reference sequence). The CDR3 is CATQLPNYGYTF. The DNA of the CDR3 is TGTGCGACGCAGCTACCTAACTATGGCTACACCTTC.

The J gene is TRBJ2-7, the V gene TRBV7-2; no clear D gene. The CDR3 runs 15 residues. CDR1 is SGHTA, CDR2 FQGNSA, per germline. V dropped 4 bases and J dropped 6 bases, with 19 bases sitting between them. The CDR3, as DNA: TGTGCCAGCAGCTCCGCCCCGTCTGCTACTGGCGAGCAGTACTTC. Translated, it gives CASSSAPSATGEQYF.

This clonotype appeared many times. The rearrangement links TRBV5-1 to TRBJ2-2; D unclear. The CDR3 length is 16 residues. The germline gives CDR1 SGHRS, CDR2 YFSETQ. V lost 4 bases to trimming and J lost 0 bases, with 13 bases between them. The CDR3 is CASSTTLGTNTGELFF. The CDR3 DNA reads TGCGCCAGCAGCACCACCCTAGGGACGAACACCGGGGAGCTGTTTTTT. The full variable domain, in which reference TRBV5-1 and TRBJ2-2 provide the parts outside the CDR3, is KAGVTQTPRYLIKTRGQQVTLSCSPISGHRSVSWYQQTPGQGLQFLFEYFSETQRNKGNFPGRFSGRQFSNSRSEMNVSTLELGDSALYLCASSTTLGTNTGELFFGEGSRLTVL.

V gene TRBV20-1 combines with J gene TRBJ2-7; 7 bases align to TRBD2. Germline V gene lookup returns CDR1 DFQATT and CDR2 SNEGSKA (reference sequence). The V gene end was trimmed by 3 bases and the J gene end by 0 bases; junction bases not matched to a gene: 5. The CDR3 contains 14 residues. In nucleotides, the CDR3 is TGCAGTGCTAGGTCGAGCGGGGACTCCTACGAGCAGTACTTC. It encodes CSARSSGDSYEQYF.

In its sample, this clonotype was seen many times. CDR3: CASSNSWMTDRAYNEQFF. The CDR3 region has the DNA TGTGCCAGCAGCAACAGTTGGATGACGGACAGGGCCTACAATGAGCAGTTCTTC. The genes are TRBV11-2 and TRBJ2-1; 8 nucleotides line up with TRBD1. The germline V gene has CDR1 SGHAT and CDR2 FQNNGV. The CDR3 sequence is 18 residues long. J was trimmed by 2 bases and V by 5 bases; bases with no gene match: 14.

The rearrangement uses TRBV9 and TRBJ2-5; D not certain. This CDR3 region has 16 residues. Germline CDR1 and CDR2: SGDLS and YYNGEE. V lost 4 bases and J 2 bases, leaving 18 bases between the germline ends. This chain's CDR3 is CASSPLRTARQETQYF. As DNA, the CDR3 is TGTGCCAGCAGCCCGTTGCGGACGGCAAGACAAGAGACCCAGTACTTC.

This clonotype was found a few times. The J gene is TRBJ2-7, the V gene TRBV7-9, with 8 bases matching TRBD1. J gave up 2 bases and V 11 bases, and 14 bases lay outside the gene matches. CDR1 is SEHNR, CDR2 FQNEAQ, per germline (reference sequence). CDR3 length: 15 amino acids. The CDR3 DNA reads TGTGCCGACGACAGGGGACAGAATCGCCCCTACGAGCAGTACGTC. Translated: CADDRGQNRPYEQYV.

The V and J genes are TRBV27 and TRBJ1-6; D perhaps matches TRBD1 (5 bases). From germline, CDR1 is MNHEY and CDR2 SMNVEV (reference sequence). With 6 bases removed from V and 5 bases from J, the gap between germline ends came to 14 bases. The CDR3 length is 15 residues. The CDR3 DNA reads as TGTGCCAGCAGCCGGAACAGGATAAATAATTCACCCCTCCACTTT. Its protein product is CASSRNRINNSPLHF.

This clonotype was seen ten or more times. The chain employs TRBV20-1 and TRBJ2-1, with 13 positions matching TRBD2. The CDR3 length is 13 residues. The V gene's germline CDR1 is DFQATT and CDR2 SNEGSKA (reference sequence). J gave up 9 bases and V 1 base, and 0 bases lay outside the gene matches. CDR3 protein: CSARGLAGGEQFF. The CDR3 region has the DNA TGCAGTGCTAGAGGACTAGCGGGGGGTGAGCAGTTCTTC.

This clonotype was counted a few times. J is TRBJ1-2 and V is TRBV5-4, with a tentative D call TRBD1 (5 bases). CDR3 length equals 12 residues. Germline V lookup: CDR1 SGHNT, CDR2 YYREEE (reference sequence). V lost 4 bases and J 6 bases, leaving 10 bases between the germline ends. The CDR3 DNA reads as TGTGCCAGCAGCAGGGGCCTAGATGGCTACACCTTC. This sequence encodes CASSRGLDGYTF.

CDR3: CASKTSGGTDTQYF. The CDR3 coding sequence is TGTGCCAGTAAAACTAGCGGAGGCACAGATACGCAGTATTTT. V is TRBV6-5 and J is TRBJ2-3; 8 bases are shared with TRBD2. Germline trimming cut 9 bases from V and 1 base from J; bases unmatched to any gene: 6. The CDR3 is 14 residues long. In germline, CDR1 is MNHEY, CDR2 SVGAGI.

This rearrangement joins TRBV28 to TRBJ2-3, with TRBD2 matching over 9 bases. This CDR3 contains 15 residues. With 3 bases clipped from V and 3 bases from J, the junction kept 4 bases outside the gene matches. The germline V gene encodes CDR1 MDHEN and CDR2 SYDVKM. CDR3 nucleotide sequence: TGTGCCAGCAGTTTTGATAGCGGGGGTACAGATACGCAGTATTTT. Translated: CASSFDSGGTDTQYF.

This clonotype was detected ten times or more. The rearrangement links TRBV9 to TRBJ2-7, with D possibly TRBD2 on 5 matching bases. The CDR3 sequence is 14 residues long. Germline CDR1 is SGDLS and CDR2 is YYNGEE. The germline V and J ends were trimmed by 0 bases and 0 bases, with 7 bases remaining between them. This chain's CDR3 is CASSVVGSSYEQYF. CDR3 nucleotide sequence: TGTGCCAGCAGCGTAGTTGGGAGCTCCTACGAGCAGTACTTC.